The 25 T cell receptor beta chains listed next were all sequenced from one sample in a study of Tregs in tolerant kidney transplant recipients. The nonmyeloablative bone marrow transplants came from related graft donors, with transient mixed chimerism. Repertoires were generated with immunoSEQ multiplex PCR, while TCRdb's copy carries only in-frame clones and drops some. This listing includes 25,000 to 35,000 clones. The input for sequencing was CD4+ T cells from blood (PBMCs), taken 24 months after the transplant. The receptors were sampled from a human patient who received a combined kidney and bone marrow transplant. Some T cells here may be from the graft donor.

Turning to this clone: The CDR3 goes on 3 residues after the read ends, and that part is filled in from the germline J gene. V and J are TRBV10-3 and TRBJ2-2; 11 nucleotides match TRBD2. Germline CDR1 and CDR2: ENHRY and SYGVKD. V lost 6 bases and J lost 5; bases outside the gene matches: 8. This CDR3 is 16 amino acids long. The sequenced CDR3 bases are TGTGCCATCAGAGGGACTAGCGGAAGTGGAACCGGGGAG. It codes for CAIRGTSGSGTGE. The whole CDR3 protein reads CAIRGTSGSGTGELFF.

Worth noting for this clone: The sequenced fragment ends 3 residues before the CDR3 boundary, so the rest is inferred from the germline J gene. The chain combines TRBV2 with TRBJ2-2, with 8 bases aligning to TRBD2. The CDR3 extends over 17 amino acids. Trimming cost V 2 bases and J 1 base; bases outside gene matches: 6. CDR1 is SNHLY, CDR2 FYNNEI, per germline. The part of the CDR3 DNA that was read is TGTGCCAGCAGTGAATTCGGGCTAGCGGGGAACACCGGGGAG. Its protein is CASSEFGLAGNTGE. The entire CDR3 sequence reads CASSEFGLAGNTGELFF. The complete variable domain, with remaining parts taken from reference TRBV2 and TRBJ2-2, reads EPEVTQTPSHQVTQMGQEVILRCVPISNHLYFYWYRQILGQKVEFLVSFYNNEISEKSEIFDDQFSVERPDGSNFTLKIRSTKLEDSAMYFCASSEFGLAGNTGELFFGEGSRLTVL.

For this clone: The read halts 3 residues ahead of the CDR3 end, with the missing end drawn from the germline J gene. V usage is TRBV5-1 and J usage is TRBJ2-3, with a weak D call TRBD1 (6 bases). V lost 4 bases and J lost 4, with 10 bases in between. In germline, CDR1 is SGHRS, CDR2 YFSETQ. The CDR3 is made up of 13 amino acids. CDR3 residues: CASSLQGSDTQYF. CDR3 DNA, as far as it was read: TGCGCCAGCAGCCTACAGGGATCAGATACG.

Regarding this clone: Coverage ceases 3 residues before the CDR3 finishes, and the germline J gene fills in the end. The rearrangement links TRBV10-1 to TRBJ1-1, with TRBD1 as a possible D gene (5 bases). The CDR3 extends over 14 amino acids. V lost 10 bases, J lost 1 base, and 16 bases lay in between. Per germline, CDR1 WNHNN and CDR2 SYGVQD (reference sequence). This chain's CDR3 is CANNVGHWNTEAFF. The CDR3 bases that were read are TGCGCCAACAACGTCGGACACTGGAACACTGAA.

Points on this clone: The read comes to an end 3 residues before the CDR3 does, leaving the germline J gene to fill in the end. This sequence joins TRBV10-2 and TRBJ2-1; tentatively, D is TRBD1 (6 bases). The CDR3 spans 15 residues. Germline assignment: CDR1 WSHSY and CDR2 SAAADI. The ends were cut back, 6 bases at V and 4 bases at J, with 16 bases in the middle. CDR3 bases read: TGCGCCAGCAGGGGGGACAAGGGGCGGTACAATGAG. Its translation: CASRGDKGRYNE. Given in full, the CDR3 is CASRGDKGRYNEQFF.

On this clone itself: The read comes to an end 3 residues before the CDR3 does, leaving the germline J gene to fill in the end. The V call is TRBV5-4, the J call TRBJ1-1, with TRBD1 as a possible D gene (6 bases). The length of the CDR3 is 15 residues. Germline CDR1 SGHNT, CDR2 YYREEE (reference sequence). V was trimmed by 4 bases and J by 1 base, leaving 14 bases between them. The covered CDR3 bases are TGTGCCAGCAGCCCTTACAGGGCGCGGAACACTGAA. Its translation is CASSPYRARNTE. The full CDR3 protein is CASSPYRARNTEAFF.

Concerning this clone itself: Coverage ceases 3 residues before the CDR3 finishes, and the germline J gene fills in the end. The chain recombines TRBV19 with TRBJ1-2, with 8 bases fitting TRBD1. CDR3 length: 14 residues. Germline V CDR1 and CDR2: LNHDA, SQIVND (reference sequence). The V and J ends lost 10 bases and 2 bases, in that order; junction bases with no gene match: 9. The CDR3 bases that were read are TGTGCCACCCTCCCGACAGGGGTAAACTATGGC. Its translation is CATLPTGVNYG. The whole CDR3 sequence reads CATLPTGVNYGYTF.

Turning to this clone: The read ends 3 residues early relative to the CDR3; the germline J gene fills the gap. This chain joins TRBV7-8 and TRBJ2-7, with 7 bases aligning to TRBD2. The V and J ends lost 5 bases and 3 bases, in that order; junction bases with no gene match: 13. Germline V gene sequence: CDR1 SGHVS, CDR2 FQNEAQ. The CDR3 is 16 amino acids. The CDR3 spells CASSRGFGLADYEQYF. The sequenced CDR3 bases are TGTGCCAGCAGCAGAGGGTTCGGGCTAGCGGACTACGAG.

A note on this clone: The read is 3 residues too short to cover the CDR3 end, so that end is filled in from the germline J gene. The chain couples TRBV7-6 to TRBJ1-4, with D maybe TRBD1 (6 bases). CDR3 size: 14 residues. Germline CDR1 is SGHVS and CDR2 is FNYEAQ. The ends were cut back, 5 bases at V and 4 bases at J, with 11 bases in the middle. The sequenced CDR3 bases are TGTGCCAGCAGCCCTGGACAGTTTAATGAAAAA. It codes for CASSPGQFNEK. The full CDR3 is CASSPGQFNEKLFF.

Notes on this clone: The read gets to within 3 residues of the CDR3 end, and the germline J gene fills in the rest. V usage is TRBV2 and J usage is TRBJ1-2; D perhaps matches TRBD1 (6 bases). Germline values: CDR1 SNHLY, CDR2 FYNNEI. This CDR3 is 14 amino acids long. Trimming left V 0 bases short and J 4 bases short, with 9 bases between. CDR3 sequence reads: CASSEARTAYGYTF. CDR3 DNA, as far as it was read: TGTGCCAGCAGTGAAGCCCGGACAGCCTATGGC.

Of note for this clone: The CDR3 goes on 3 residues after the read ends, and that part is filled in from the germline J gene. The chain is built from TRBV13 and TRBJ2-3; 10 bases agree with TRBD2. Germline CDR1 is PRHDT and CDR2 is FYEKMQ (reference sequence). This CDR3 region has 15 residues. Trimming at V came to 3 bases and at J to 3 bases, leaving 3 bases not matched to a gene. Incomplete CDR3 DNA: TGTGCCAGCAGCTTCCTAGCGGGAGCTACAGATACG. Encoded protein: CASSFLAGATDT. The entire CDR3 reads CASSFLAGATDTQYF.

On this clone itself: The read finishes 3 residues shy of the CDR3 end, and the germline J gene is used to complete it. The chain has TRBV2 and TRBJ2-5; D is unclear. Trimming cost V 3 bases and J 0 bases, with 8 bases left between them. Germline CDR1 SNHLY, CDR2 FYNNEI. The CDR3 runs 14 residues. CDR3 sequence reads: CASSEGRYQETQYF. The CDR3 bases that were read are TGTGCCAGCAGTGAGGGCAGGTACCAAGAGACC.

A remark on this clone: With the read ending 3 residues before the CDR3 end, the germline J gene is used to fill in that end. The chain uses TRBV7-2 and TRBJ1-1, with unresolved D. The CDR3 extends over 13 amino acids. Germline CDR1 SGHTA, CDR2 FQGNSA. V shed 3 bases and J shed 1 base, with 6 bases lying between them. The CDR3 sequence: CASSFTENTEAFF. The sequenced part of the CDR3 DNA is TGTGCCAGCAGCTTTACAGAGAACACTGAA.

Regarding this clone: The sequence runs out 3 residues before the end of the CDR3; the remainder is reconstructed from the germline J gene. This sequence joins TRBV11-2 and TRBJ1-1; D is unclear. Germline V gene data show CDR1 as SGHAT and CDR2 as FQNNGV. V lost 4 bases and J 3 bases, leaving 12 bases between the germline ends. This CDR3 spans 14 amino acids. The sequenced CDR3 bases are TGTGCCAGCAGCTCACAGTTTTGGGACACTGAA. Its protein is CASSSQFWDTE. The complete CDR3 protein is CASSSQFWDTEAFF.

Notes on this clone: The read ends 3 residues early relative to the CDR3; the germline J gene fills the gap. This rearrangement joins TRBV20-1 to TRBJ2-3, with 7 bases matching TRBD2. The CDR3 runs 14 residues. The V gene's germline CDR1 is DFQATT and CDR2 SNEGSKA (reference sequence). The J segment lost 6 bases and the V segment lost 0 bases, leaving 6 bases of the junction unmatched. The part of the CDR3 DNA that was read is TGCAGTGCTAGAGATTGGGCGGGAGCGGATACG. It encodes CSARDWAGADT. The whole CDR3 sequence is CSARDWAGADTQYF.

Worth noting for this clone: The CDR3 extends 3 residues past the end of the read, so its final part is completed from the germline J gene. The chain is built from TRBV18 and TRBJ1-6, with D tentatively TRBD1 (6 bases). The CDR3 loop spans 19 amino acids. Germline CDR1 and CDR2: KGHSH and LQKENI. Between the trimmed V and J ends, which lost 2 bases and 4 bases, there was a span of 21 bases. CDR3: CASSPRTVIPTEYNSPLHF. CDR3 DNA (partial): TGTGCCAGCTCACCAAGGACAGTAATCCCCACTGAGTATAATTCACCC.

Of note for this clone: The CDR3 is cut off 3 residues early in the read; its end comes from the germline J gene. V is TRBV4-1 and J is TRBJ2-3; TRBD2 matches 13 bases. V gave up 0 bases and J gave up 3 bases; unmatched junction bases: 6. Germline assignment: CDR1 MGHRA and CDR2 YSYEKL. The CDR3 is 18 amino acids. The CDR3 here is CASSQDPGLAGETDTQYF. The CDR3 bases that were read are TGCGCCAGCAGCCAAGACCCTGGACTAGCGGGAGAAACAGATACG.

For this clone: The CDR3 end falls 3 residues outside the read, so it is completed with the germline J gene. V and J are TRBV30 and TRBJ2-6; D may be TRBD1 (6 bases). The CDR3 totals 18 residues. Germline CDR1 reads GTSNPN; CDR2 reads SVGIG (reference sequence). V lost 4 bases and J 2 bases, leaving 21 bases between the germline ends. CDR3 in amino acids: CAWISQGYSGTGANVLTF. The sequenced part of the CDR3 DNA is TGTGCCTGGATTTCACAGGGTTACAGTGGAACTGGGGCCAACGTC. The variable domain in full, completed from reference TRBV30 and TRBJ2-6, reads SQTIHQWPATLVQPVGSPLSLECTVEGTSNPNLYWYRQAAGRGLQLLFYSVGIGQISSEVPQNLSASRPQDRQFILSSKKLLLSDSGFYLCAWISQGYSGTGANVLTFGAGSRLTVL.

Comments on this clone: The DNA ends 3 residues before the CDR3 does, and the rest of the CDR3 is filled in from the germline J gene. This chain uses TRBV6-2 or TRBV6-3 with TRBJ2-3; possibly TRBD1 for D (6 bases). CDR1 and CDR2 (germline): MNHEY, SVGEGT. Trimming left V 4 bases short and J 1 base short, with 12 bases between. The CDR3 loop spans 15 amino acids. The CDR3 spells CASSSGASGTDTQYF. Incomplete CDR3 DNA: TGTGCCAGCAGTTCAGGGGCGTCGGGCACAGATACG.

CDR3 DNA (partial): TGTGCCAGCAGTGAACGCCCTAGGAACATT. Amino acids: CASSERPRNI. The full CDR3 is CASSERPRNIQYF. V and J are TRBV6-1 and TRBJ2-4; D unclear. The CDR3 end falls 3 residues outside the read, so it is completed with the germline J gene. The CDR3 is 13 residues long. Germline CDR1 is MNHNS and CDR2 is SASEGT. V was clipped by 2 bases and J by 7 bases, with 9 bases between them.

In regard to this clone: The sequenced fragment ends 3 residues before the CDR3 boundary, so the rest is inferred from the germline J gene. This chain links TRBV2 with TRBJ2-5, with 11 bases fitting TRBD1. This CDR3 contains 12 residues. V shed 8 bases and J 7 bases; nucleotides not matched to a gene: 3. In germline, CDR1 is SNHLY, CDR2 FYNNEI. The DNA read from the CDR3 is TGTGCCAGCGGACAGGGGGCCGGGACC. Residues: CASGQGAGT. The entire CDR3 sequence reads CASGQGAGTQYF.

Comment on this clone: The read halts 3 residues ahead of the CDR3 end, with the missing end drawn from the germline J gene. The rearrangement joins TRBV5-6 to TRBJ1-2; a possible D gene is TRBD1 (5 bases). V lost 3 bases and J lost 3, with 6 bases in between. The CDR3 consists of 12 residues. Germline V CDR1 and CDR2: SGHDT, YYEEEE. CDR3 in amino acids: CASSSGDYGYTF. The DNA read from the CDR3 is TGTGCCAGCAGCTCGGGGGACTATGGC.

As for this clone: The CDR3 is cut off 3 residues early in the read; its end comes from the germline J gene. The chain links TRBV11-2 to TRBJ2-6, with 8 positions matching TRBD1. This CDR3 comprises 14 residues. Germline V lookup: CDR1 SGHAT, CDR2 FQNNGV. The sequenced CDR3 bases are TGTGCCAGCAGCTTAGAGGCAGGGGGCTTCCTC. It is translated as CASSLEAGGFL. The complete CDR3 reads CASSLEAGGFLLTF.

Details on this clone: The CDR3 end falls 3 residues outside the read, so it is completed with the germline J gene. V is TRBV7-9 and J is TRBJ1-5; D unclear. Between the trimmed V and J ends, which lost 5 bases and 4 bases, there was a span of 6 bases. CDR1 and CDR2 (germline): SEHNR, FQNEAQ (reference sequence). The CDR3 loop spans 12 amino acids. The CDR3 sequence is CASSPPNQPQHF. CDR3 DNA (partial): TGTGCCAGCAGCCCCCCGAATCAGCCC.

A note on this clone: The sequence runs out 3 residues before the end of the CDR3; the remainder is reconstructed from the germline J gene. This chain joins TRBV7-2 and TRBJ1-5; D not certain. The V gene lost 8 bases and the J gene lost 1 base, with 9 bases spanning the gap. The germline gives CDR1 SGHTA, CDR2 FQGNSA. The CDR3 length is 13 residues. The CDR3 protein is CASARWSNQPQHF. CDR3 bases read: TGTGCCAGCGCCCGGTGGAGCAATCAGCCC.